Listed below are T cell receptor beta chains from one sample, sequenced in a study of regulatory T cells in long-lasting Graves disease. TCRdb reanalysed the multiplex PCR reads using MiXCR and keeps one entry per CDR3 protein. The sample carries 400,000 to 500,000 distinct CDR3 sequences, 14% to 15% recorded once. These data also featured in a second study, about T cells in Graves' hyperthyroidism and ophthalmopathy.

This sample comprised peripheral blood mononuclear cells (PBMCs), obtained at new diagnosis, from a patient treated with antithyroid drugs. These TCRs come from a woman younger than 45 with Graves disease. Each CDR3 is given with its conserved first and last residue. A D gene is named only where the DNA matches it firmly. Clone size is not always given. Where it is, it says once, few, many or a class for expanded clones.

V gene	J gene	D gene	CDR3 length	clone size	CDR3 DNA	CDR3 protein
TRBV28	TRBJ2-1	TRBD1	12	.	TGTGCCACCACAGGGGCCCGGGGAGAGCAGTTCTTC	CATTGARGEQFF
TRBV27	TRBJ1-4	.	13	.	TGTGCCAGCAGTTTACAGGGGAAACGAAAACTGTTTTTT	CASSLQGKRKLFF
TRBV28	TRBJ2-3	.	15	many	TGTGCCAGCAGTTTGCCTAGCTCCCTAACAGATACGCAGTATTTT	CASSLPSSLTDTQYF
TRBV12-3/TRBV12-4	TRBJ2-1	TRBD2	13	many	TGTGCCAGCAGGGGTAGCGGGAAGAATGAGCAGTTCTTC	CASRGSGKNEQFF
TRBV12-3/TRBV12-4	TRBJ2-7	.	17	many	TGTGCCAGCAGTTTAGCCCGACGGCGTGGCTGGGCCTACGAGCAGTACTTC	CASSLARRRGWAYEQYF
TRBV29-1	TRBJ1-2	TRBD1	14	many	TGCAGCGTTGATTTGGGACAGGGGATTTATGGCTACACCTTC	CSVDLGQGIYGYTF
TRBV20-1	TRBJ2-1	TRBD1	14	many	TGCAGTGCTAGGGGGACAGGCCCGAACAATGAGCAGTTCTTC	CSARGTGPNNEQFF
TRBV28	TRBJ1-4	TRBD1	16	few	TGTGCCAGCAGCCCTGATCGGGACAGGGTGGCTGAAAAACTGTTTTTT	CASSPDRDRVAEKLFF
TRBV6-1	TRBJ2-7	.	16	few	TGTGCCAGCAGGGACTTTGGGGCTCCTCGACGGGACGAGCAGTACTTC	CASRDFGAPRRDEQYF
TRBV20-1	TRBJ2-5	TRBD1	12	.	TGCAGTGCTGGGACAGGGGCGGAGACCCAGTACTTC	CSAGTGAETQYF
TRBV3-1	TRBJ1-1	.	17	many	TGTGCCAGCAGCCATGAGGTCGGTCTGGGGACCATTATTGAAGCTTTCTTT	CASSHEVGLGTIIEAFF
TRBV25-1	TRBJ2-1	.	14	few	TGTGCCAGTAGAAGTAGGGGGTCCGGCAATGAGCAGTTCTTC	CASRSRGSGNEQFF
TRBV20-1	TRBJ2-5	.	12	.	TGCAGTGCAAGTCCTCAGGGGTTGACCCAGTACTTC	CSASPQGLTQYF
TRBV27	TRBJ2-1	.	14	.	TGTGCCAGCAGAGAGGGAGGCTCCTACAATGAGCAGTTCTTC	CASREGGSYNEQFF
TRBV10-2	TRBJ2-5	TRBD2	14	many	TGCGCCAGCAGCATAAGCGGGGGAAAAGAGACCCAGTACTTC	CASSISGGKETQYF
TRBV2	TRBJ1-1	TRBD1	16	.	TGTGCCACCACCTCCCCGACAGGGCCCATGAACACTGAAGCTTTCTTT	CATTSPTGPMNTEAFF
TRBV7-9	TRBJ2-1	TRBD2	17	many	TGTGCCAGCAGCTTCTTGAGCGGGAGGGCCTCCTACAATGAGCAGTTCTTC	CASSFLSGRASYNEQFF
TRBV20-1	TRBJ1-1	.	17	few	TGCAGTGCTAGAGGGGCCCCGAGGGGGGAAATGAACACTGAAGCTTTCTTT	CSARGAPRGEMNTEAFF
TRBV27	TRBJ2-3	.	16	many	TGTGCCAGCATCGCCGGAGGGGGAGGGCCTTGGGATACGCAGTATTTT	CASIAGGGGPWDTQYF
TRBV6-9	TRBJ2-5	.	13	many	TGTGCCAGCAGTTATCCCGCCCGGGAGACCCAGTACTTC	CASSYPARETQYF
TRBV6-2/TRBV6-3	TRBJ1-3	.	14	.	TGTGCCAGCAGTAAATCAGGGTCTGGAAACGCCATATATTTT	CASSKSGSGNAIYF
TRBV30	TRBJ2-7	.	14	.	TGTGCCTGGAGTCCCGCCGGCGGAGGCTACGAGCAGTACTTC	CAWSPAGGGYEQYF
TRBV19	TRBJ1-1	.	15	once	TGTGCCAGTAGATCACCCCCGCAGGGGAAGGCTGAAGCTTTCTTT	CASRSPPQGKAEAFF
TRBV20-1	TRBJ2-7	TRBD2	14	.	TGCAGTGCTAGAGAGGGCGGGAGGGCCGTCGAGCAGTACTTC	CSAREGGRAVEQYF
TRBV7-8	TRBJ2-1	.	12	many	TGTGCCAGCAGCCACTCGGGAGTCTGGCAGTTCTTC	CASSHSGVWQFF
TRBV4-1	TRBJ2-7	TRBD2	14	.	TGTGCCAGCAGCCCCTCACTAGCGGGAGTTGAGCAGTACTTC	CASSPSLAGVEQYF
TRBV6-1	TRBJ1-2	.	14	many	TGTGCCAGCAGTGAAGCCGGGGGGCTGTATGGCTACACCTTC	CASSEAGGLYGYTF
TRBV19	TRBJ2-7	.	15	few	TGTGCCAGTAGTTCGGGCGGCACCTCCGGCTACGAGCAGTACTTC	CASSSGGTSGYEQYF
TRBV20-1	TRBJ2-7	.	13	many	TGCAGTGCTACCAGGAGGACGGTATTCGAGCAGTACTTC	CSATRRTVFEQYF
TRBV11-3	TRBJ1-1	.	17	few	TGTGCCAGCAGCCCAGAACGGGAACGTGGGGAGAACACTGAAGCTTTCTTT	CASSPERERGENTEAFF
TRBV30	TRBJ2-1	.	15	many	TGTGCCTGGAGTGTTCCGTATGGGCGAAACAATGAGCAGTTCTTC	CAWSVPYGRNNEQFF
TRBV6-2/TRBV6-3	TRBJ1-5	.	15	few	TGTGCCAGCAGGGATGGGGCAACCGCTAATCAGCCCCAGCATTTT	CASRDGATANQPQHF
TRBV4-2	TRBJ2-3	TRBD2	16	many	TGTGCCAGCAGCCAAGATTACCAGCGGGACACAGATACGCAGTATTTT	CASSQDYQRDTDTQYF
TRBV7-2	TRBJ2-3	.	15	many	TGTGCCAGCAGCGTTAGACAGTTCAGCACAGATACGCAGTATTTT	CASSVRQFSTDTQYF
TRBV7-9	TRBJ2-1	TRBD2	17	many	TGTGCCAGCAGCTTAAACCCCGGACTAGCGGGAGGCAATGAGCAGTTCTTC	CASSLNPGLAGGNEQFF
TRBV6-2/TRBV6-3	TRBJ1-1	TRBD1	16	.	TGTGCCAGCAGTTACGTTAAAGGGGGCGTGAACACTGAAGCTTTCTTT	CASSYVKGGVNTEAFF
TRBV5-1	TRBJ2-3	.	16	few	TGCGCCAGCAGCCCCCGGGACACAGGGCAGTTAAATACGCAGTATTTT	CASSPRDTGQLNTQYF
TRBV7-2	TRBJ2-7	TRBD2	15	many	TGTGCCAGCAGCCGCGGGGGGCTGGTTTCCTACGAGCAGTACTTC	CASSRGGLVSYEQYF
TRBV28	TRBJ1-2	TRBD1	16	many	TGTGCCAGCAGTTTATTAGGCCAGGGGGCTTCGGACGGCTACACCTTC	CASSLLGQGASDGYTF
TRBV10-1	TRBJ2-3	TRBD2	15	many	TGCGCCAGCACCGAAGGCGGGAGCGGGACAGATACGCAGTATTTT	CASTEGGSGTDTQYF
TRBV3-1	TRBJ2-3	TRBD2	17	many	TGTGCCAGCAGCCAAACCCGAATTAGCGGGAGGGCGGATACGCAGTATTTT	CASSQTRISGRADTQYF
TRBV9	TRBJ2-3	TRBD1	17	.	TGTGCCAGCAGCGCACCCGGGACAGGGGACGGCACAGATACGCAGTATTTT	CASSAPGTGDGTDTQYF
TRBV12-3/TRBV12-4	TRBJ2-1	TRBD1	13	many	TGTGCTGGCGGGACAGGGGTTGGCAATGAGCAGTTCTTC	CAGGTGVGNEQFF
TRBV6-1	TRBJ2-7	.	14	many	TGTGCCAGCAGTAGCCAGGGATCCGGGAACGAGCAGTACTTC	CASSSQGSGNEQYF
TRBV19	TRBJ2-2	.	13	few	TGTGCCAGTAGTATTGACACGGCCGGGGAGCTGTTTTTT	CASSIDTAGELFF
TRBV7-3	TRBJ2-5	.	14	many	TGTGCCAGCAGCTTAACAGGGATTGCGGGGACCCAGTACTTC	CASSLTGIAGTQYF
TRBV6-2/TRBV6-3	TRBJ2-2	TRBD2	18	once	TGTGCCAGCAGTTTCCCTGGACTAGCGGGAGGAAACACCGGGGGGCTGTTTTTT	CASSFPGLAGGNTGGLFF
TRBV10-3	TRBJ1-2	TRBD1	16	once	TGTGCCATCAGTGAGTCCGGACAGGGGGCCCTCTATGGCTACACCTTC	CAISESGQGALYGYTF
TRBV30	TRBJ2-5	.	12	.	TGTGCCTGGAAGGCGGGACAAGAGACCCAGTACTTC	CAWKAGQETQYF
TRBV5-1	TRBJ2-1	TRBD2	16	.	TGCGCCAGCAGCTTGGTTTTAGCGGGGCCCTACAATGAGCAGTTCTTC	CASSLVLAGPYNEQFF
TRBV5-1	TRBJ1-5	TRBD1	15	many	TGTGCCAGCAGCCTTGGCGGGACAGGCAATCAGCCCCAGCATTTT	CASSLGGTGNQPQHF
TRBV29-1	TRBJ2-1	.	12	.	TGCAGCGTTGCCGTAGGTCGCGATGAGCAGTTCTTC	CSVAVGRDEQFF